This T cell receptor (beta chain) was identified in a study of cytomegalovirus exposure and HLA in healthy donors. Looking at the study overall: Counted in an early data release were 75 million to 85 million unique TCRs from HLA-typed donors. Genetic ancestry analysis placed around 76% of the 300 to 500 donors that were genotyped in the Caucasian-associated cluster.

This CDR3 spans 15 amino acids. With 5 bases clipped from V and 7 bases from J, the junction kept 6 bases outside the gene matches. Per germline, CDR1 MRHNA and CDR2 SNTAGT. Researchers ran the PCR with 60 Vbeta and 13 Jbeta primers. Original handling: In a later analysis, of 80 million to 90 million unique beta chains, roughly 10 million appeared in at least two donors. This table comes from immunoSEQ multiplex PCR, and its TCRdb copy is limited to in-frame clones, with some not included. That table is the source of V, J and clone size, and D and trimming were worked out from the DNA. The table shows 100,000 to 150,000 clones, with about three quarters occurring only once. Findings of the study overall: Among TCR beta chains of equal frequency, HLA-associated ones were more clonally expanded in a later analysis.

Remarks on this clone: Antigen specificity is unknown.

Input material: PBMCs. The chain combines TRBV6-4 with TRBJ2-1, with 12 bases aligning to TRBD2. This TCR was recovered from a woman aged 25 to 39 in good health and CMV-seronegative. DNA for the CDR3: TGTGCCAGCAGTCCTAGCGGGGGGGCTAGTAATGAGCAGTTCTTC. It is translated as CASSPSGGASNEQFF.